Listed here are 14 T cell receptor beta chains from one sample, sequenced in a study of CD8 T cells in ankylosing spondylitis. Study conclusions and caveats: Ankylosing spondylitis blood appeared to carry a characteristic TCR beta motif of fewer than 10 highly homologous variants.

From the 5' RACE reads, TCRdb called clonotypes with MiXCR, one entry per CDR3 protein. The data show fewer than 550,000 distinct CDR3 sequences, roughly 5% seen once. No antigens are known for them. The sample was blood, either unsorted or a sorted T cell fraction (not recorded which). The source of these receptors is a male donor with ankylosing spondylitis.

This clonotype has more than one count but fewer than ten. DNA of the CDR3: TGCGCCAGCAACCTAGGGGGCCCGAGGCCCTACAATGAGCAGTTCTTC. Protein product: CASNLGGPRPYNEQFF. This chain joins TRBV4-1 and TRBJ2-1, with 7 bases identical to TRBD1. J gave up 2 bases and V 7 bases, and 11 bases lay outside the gene matches. The CDR3 covers 16 residues. Per germline, CDR1 MGHRA and CDR2 YSYEKL.

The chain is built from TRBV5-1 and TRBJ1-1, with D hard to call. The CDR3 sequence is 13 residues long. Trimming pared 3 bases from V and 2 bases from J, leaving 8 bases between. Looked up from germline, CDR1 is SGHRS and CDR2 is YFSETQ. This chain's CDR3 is CASSWEGNTEAFF. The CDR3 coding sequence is TGCGCCAGCAGCTGGGAAGGCAACACTGAAGCTTTCTTT.

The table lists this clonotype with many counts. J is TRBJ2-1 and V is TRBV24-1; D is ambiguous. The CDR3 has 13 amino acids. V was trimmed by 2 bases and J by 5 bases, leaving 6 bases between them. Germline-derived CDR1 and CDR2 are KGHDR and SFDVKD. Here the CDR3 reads CATSDWANNEQFF. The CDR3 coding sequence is TGTGCCACCAGTGATTGGGCAAACAATGAGCAGTTCTTC.

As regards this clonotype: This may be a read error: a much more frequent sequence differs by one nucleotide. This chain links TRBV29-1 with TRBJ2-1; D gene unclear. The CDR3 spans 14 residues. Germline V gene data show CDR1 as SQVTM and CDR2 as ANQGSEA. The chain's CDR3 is CSVKWASSYIEQFF. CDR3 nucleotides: TGCAGCGTTAAATGGGCGAGCTCCTACATTGAGCAGTTCTTC.

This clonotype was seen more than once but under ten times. Written as DNA, the CDR3 is TGTGCCAGCAGTTACCCGGGACACCTCTATGGCTACACCTTC. This translates into CASSYPGHLYGYTF. The rearrangement joins TRBV6-5 to TRBJ1-2, with a weak D call TRBD1 (6 bases). The CDR3 spans 14 residues. CDR1 and CDR2 from the germline V gene are MNHEY and SVGAGI. V was cut by 2 bases and J by 4 bases, with 11 bases left in between.

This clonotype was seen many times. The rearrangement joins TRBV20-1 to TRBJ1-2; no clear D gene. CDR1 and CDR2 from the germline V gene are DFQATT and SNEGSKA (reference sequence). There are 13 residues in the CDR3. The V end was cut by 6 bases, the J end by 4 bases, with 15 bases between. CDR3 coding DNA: TGCAGTGCCGACCCACAGAGCATCTATGGCTACACCTTC. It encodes CSADPQSIYGYTF.

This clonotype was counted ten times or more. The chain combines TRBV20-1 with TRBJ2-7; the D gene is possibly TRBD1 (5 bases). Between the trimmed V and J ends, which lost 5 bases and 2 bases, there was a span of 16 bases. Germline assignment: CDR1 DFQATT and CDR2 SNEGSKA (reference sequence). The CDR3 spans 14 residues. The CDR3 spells CSAPLRQFTYEQYF. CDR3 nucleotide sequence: TGCAGTGCTCCTCTCCGACAGTTTACCTACGAGCAGTACTTC.

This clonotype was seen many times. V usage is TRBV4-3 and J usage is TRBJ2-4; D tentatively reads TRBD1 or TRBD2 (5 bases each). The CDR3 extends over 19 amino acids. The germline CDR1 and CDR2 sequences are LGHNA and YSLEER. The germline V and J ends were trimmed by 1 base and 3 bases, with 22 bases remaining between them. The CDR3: CASSQVWDGAPQSKNIQYF. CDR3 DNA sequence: TGCGCCAGCAGCCAAGTCTGGGACGGGGCTCCTCAGAGCAAAAACATTCAGTACTTC.

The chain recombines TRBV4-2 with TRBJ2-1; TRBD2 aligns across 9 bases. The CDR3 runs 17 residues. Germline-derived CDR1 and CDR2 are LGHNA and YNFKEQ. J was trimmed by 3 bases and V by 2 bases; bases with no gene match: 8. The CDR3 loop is CASSQPFSGSYYNEQFF. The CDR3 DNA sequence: TGTGCCAGCAGCCAACCCTTTAGCGGGAGCTACTACAATGAGCAGTTCTTC.

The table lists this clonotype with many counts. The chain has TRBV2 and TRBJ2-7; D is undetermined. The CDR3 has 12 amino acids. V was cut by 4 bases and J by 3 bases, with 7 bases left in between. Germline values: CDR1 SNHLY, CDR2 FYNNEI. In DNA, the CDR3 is TGTGCCAGCAGTGCGCAGGTCTACGAGCAGTACTTC. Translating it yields CASSAQVYEQYF. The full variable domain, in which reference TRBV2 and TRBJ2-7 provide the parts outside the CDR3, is EPEVTQTPSHQVTQMGQEVILRCVPISNHLYFYWYRQILGQKVEFLVSFYNNEISEKSEIFDDQFSVERPDGSNFTLKIRSTKLEDSAMYFCASSAQVYEQYFGPGTRLTVT.

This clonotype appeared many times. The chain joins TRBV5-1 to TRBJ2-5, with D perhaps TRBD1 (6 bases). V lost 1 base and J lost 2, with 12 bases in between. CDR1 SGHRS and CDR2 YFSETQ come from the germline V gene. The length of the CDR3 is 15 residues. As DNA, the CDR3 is TGCGCCAGCAGCTTGACAGGGACCACGCAAGAGACCCAGTACTTC. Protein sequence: CASSLTGTTQETQYF.

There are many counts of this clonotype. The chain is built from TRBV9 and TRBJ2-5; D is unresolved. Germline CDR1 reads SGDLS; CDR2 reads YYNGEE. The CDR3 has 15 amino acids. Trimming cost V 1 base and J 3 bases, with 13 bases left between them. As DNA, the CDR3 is TGTGCCAGCAGCGTAACTCCCTGGGCCGAAGAGACCCAGTACTTC. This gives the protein CASSVTPWAEETQYF.

The CDR3 nucleotides are TGTGCCAGCAGCCAAGTATGGGCGACTTCTGGGGCCAACGTCCTGACTTTC. It codes for CASSQVWATSGANVLTF. The genes are TRBV3-1 and TRBJ2-6; D ambiguous. CDR1 and CDR2 from the germline V gene are LGHDT and YNNKEL (reference sequence). This CDR3 is built from 17 residues. The germline V and J ends were trimmed by 1 base and 1 base, with 11 bases remaining between them.

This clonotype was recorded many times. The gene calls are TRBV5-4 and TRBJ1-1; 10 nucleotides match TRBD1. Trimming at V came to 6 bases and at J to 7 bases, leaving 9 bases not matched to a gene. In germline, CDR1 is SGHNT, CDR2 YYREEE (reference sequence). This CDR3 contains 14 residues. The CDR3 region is CASNLDRGRNEAFF. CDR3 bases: TGTGCCAGCAACCTCGACAGGGGGCGGAATGAAGCTTTCTTT.